This is a list of T cell receptor beta chains from one sample in a study of PD-L1 blockade in urothelial cancer. This table comes from immunoSEQ multiplex PCR, and its TCRdb copy is limited to in-frame clones, with some not included. The sample includes 95,000 or so clones, about nine tenths seen only once; the top ten take approximately 2%. The sample here was PBMCs, taken around atezolizumab (anti-PD-L1) treatment. These receptors were obtained from a man in his sixties with urothelial cancer. CDR3s include the opening cysteine and the closing phenylalanine or tryptophan. A D gene is named only where the DNA matches it firmly. Clone size is shown for a subset of rows, as once, few, many or a class of expanded clone.

D gene	clone size	V gene	J gene	CDR3 length	CDR3 protein	CDR3 DNA
NA	NA	TRBV7-9	TRBJ2-7	11	CASSFNYEQYF	TGTGCCAGCAGCTTCAACTACGAGCAGTACTTC
NA	NA	TRBV7-9	TRBJ1-4	12	CASAGPNEKLFF	TGTGCCAGCGCAGGGCCTAATGAAAAACTGTTTTTT
TRBD1	NA	TRBV6-5	TRBJ1-4	13	CASSHDRDEKLFF	TGTGCCAGCAGTCACGACAGGGACGAAAAACTGTTTTTT
TRBD1	few	TRBV28	TRBJ1-6	15	CASSLGQGDNSPLHF	TGTGCCAGCAGTCTCGGACAGGGCGATAATTCACCCCTCCACTTT
TRBD1	NA	TRBV11-2	TRBJ1-1	15	CASSLAGDRGTEAFF	TGTGCCAGCAGCTTAGCCGGCGACAGGGGCACTGAAGCTTTCTTT
TRBD2	NA	TRBV5-4	TRBJ2-1	18	CASSSGTSGTSSYNEQFF	TGTGCCAGCAGCTCCGGGACTAGCGGGACCAGCTCCTACAATGAGCAGTTCTTC
NA	NA	TRBV21-1	TRBJ2-7	12	CASRGNRDPEYF	TGTGCCAGCAGGGGAAACAGGGACCCGGAGTACTTC
NA	NA	TRBV9	TRBJ2-1	12	CASSENSHEQFF	TGTGCCAGCAGCGAAAATAGCCATGAGCAGTTCTTC
TRBD1	NA	TRBV5-6	TRBJ1-2	14	CASSSGQGNYGYTF	TGTGCCAGCAGCTCGGGACAGGGGAACTATGGCTACACCTTC
NA	NA	TRBV6-1	TRBJ1-5	15	CASSVEGAGNQPQHF	TGTGCCAGCAGTGTTGAAGGGGCTGGCAATCAGCCCCAGCATTTT
TRBD1	NA	TRBV18	TRBJ2-3	18	CASSVESTGTASTDTQYF	TGTGCCAGCTCAGTGGAATCCACGGGGACAGCTAGCACAGATACGCAGTATTTT
NA	NA	TRBV7-2	TRBJ1-1	15	CASSLWVAANTEAFF	TGTGCCAGCAGCTTGTGGGTTGCGGCGAACACTGAAGCTTTCTTT
TRBD1	NA	TRBV27	TRBJ2-7	15	CASSLSTGGSYEQYF	TGTGCCAGCAGTTTATCGACAGGGGGCTCCTACGAGCAGTACTTC
TRBD1	NA	TRBV5-1	TRBJ2-2	16	CASSLGDRTYTGELFF	TGCGCCAGCAGCTTGGGGGACAGGACCTACACCGGGGAGCTGTTTTTT
NA	NA	TRBV25-1	TRBJ2-7	13	CASSDPGAYEQYF	TGTGCCAGCAGTGATCCCGGGGCCTACGAGCAGTACTTC
NA	few	TRBV7-9	TRBJ1-2	13	CASSIPLSRGYTF	TGTGCCAGCAGTATACCCCTATCTCGGGGCTACACCTTC
NA	NA	TRBV19	TRBJ2-3	15	CASSIGEPSTDTQYF	TGTGCCAGTAGTATCGGGGAACCTAGCACAGATACGCAGTATTTT
NA	NA	TRBV19	TRBJ2-7	13	CASSIPQGGEQYF	TGTGCCAGTAGTATACCCCAGGGTGGCGAGCAGTACTTC
NA	few	TRBV7-2	TRBJ1-6	15	CASSLGAGNPPPLHF	TGTGCCAGCAGCTTAGGGGCAGGGAACCCCCCTCCCCTCCACTTT
NA	NA	TRBV11-1	TRBJ2-1	14	CASSLALSYNEQFF	TGTGCCAGCAGCTTGGCTCTCTCCTACAATGAGCAGTTCTTC
TRBD1	NA	TRBV16	TRBJ1-2	16	CASSPRGRGQNYGYTF	TGTGCCAGCAGCCCCCGGGGCAGGGGGCAAAACTATGGCTACACCTTC
TRBD1	NA	TRBV6-1	TRBJ1-5	15	CASSEGDRGNQPQHF	TGTGCCAGCAGTGAAGGGGACAGGGGGAATCAGCCCCAGCATTTT
TRBD2	NA	TRBV9	TRBJ2-1	19	CASSVGRGQTSVSYNEQFF	TGTGCCAGCAGCGTAGGCAGGGGCCAGACTAGCGTGTCCTACAATGAGCAGTTCTTC
TRBD2	NA	TRBV5-1	TRBJ2-7	14	CASSLTSGSYEQYF	TGCGCCAGCAGCTTAACTAGCGGGAGTTACGAGCAGTACTTC
TRBD2	NA	TRBV27	TRBJ2-1	16	CASSLLTSGGNYEQFF	TGTGCCAGCAGTTTACTGACTAGCGGGGGGAATTATGAGCAGTTCTTC
NA	NA	TRBV7-3	TRBJ2-1	12	CASSPQGNEQFF	TGTGCCAGCAGCCCTCAGGGAAATGAGCAGTTCTTC
NA	once	TRBV29-1	TRBJ2-7	13	CSVCEGPGDEQYF	TGCAGCGTTTGCGAGGGTCCCGGGGACGAGCAGTACTTC
TRBD2	once	TRBV5-1	TRBJ2-3	14	CASSSGGGGDTQYF	TGCGCCAGCAGTAGCGGGGGGGGCGGAGATACGCAGTATTTT
TRBD1	NA	TRBV11-3	TRBJ1-2	14	CASSLSEGATGYTF	TGTGCCAGCAGCCTTTCGGAGGGGGCGACAGGCTACACCTTC
NA	NA	TRBV28	TRBJ1-3	16	CASSSPRGYSGNTIYF	TGTGCCAGCAGTTCCCCCAGGGGTTACTCTGGAAACACCATATATTTT
NA	once	TRBV29-1	TRBJ2-7	15	CSVRVGRESSHEQYF	TGCAGCGTTCGGGTAGGACGGGAATCTTCCCACGAGCAGTACTTC
NA	few	TRBV11-1	TRBJ2-7	15	CASSVVSGGGYEQYF	TGTGCCAGCAGTGTCGTTTCGGGGGGCGGATACGAGCAGTACTTC
TRBD2	NA	TRBV7-8	TRBJ2-1	14	CASSSMAGGKEQFF	TGTGCCAGCAGCTCGATGGCGGGAGGAAAGGAGCAGTTCTTC
NA	once	TRBV7-9	TRBJ1-4	15	CASSLVGQGFEKLFF	TGTGCCAGCAGCTTAGTGGGCCAGGGGTTTGAAAAACTGTTTTTT
NA	NA	TRBV6-6	TRBJ1-1	14	CASSYLAGDTEAFF	TGTGCCAGCAGTTACCTAGCAGGGGACACTGAAGCTTTCTTT
TRBD2	once	TRBV5-1	TRBJ2-1	16	CASSKQTSGIRSEQFF	TGCGCCAGCAGCAAACAGACTAGCGGGATCAGGAGTGAGCAGTTCTTC
TRBD2	once	TRBV5-1	TRBJ2-5	16	CASSAGKLAAQETQYF	TGCGCCAGCAGCGCTGGCAAACTAGCGGCTCAAGAGACCCAGTACTTC
NA	NA	TRBV19	TRBJ1-5	15	CASSLTVNSNQPQHF	TGTGCCAGTAGTTTGACAGTAAACAGCAATCAGCCCCAGCATTTT
NA	NA	TRBV11-3	TRBJ2-2	13	CASSLGQSGELFF	TGTGCCAGCAGCTTGGGGCAAAGCGGGGAGCTGTTTTTT
NA	NA	TRBV4-3	TRBJ2-1	16	CASSQDRGVIYNEQFF	TGCGCCAGCAGCCAAGACAGGGGGGTCATCTACAATGAGCAGTTCTTC
NA	NA	TRBV29-1	TRBJ2-3	16	CSVEATDRPSTDTQYF	TGCAGCGTTGAAGCCACGGACAGACCTAGCACAGATACGCAGTATTTT
NA	NA	TRBV6-5	TRBJ2-7	12	CASSYSSGEQYF	TGTGCCAGCAGTTACTCCTCAGGAGAGCAGTACTTC
NA	few	TRBV10-1	TRBJ1-2	8	CASAPQLF	TGCGCCAGCGCCCCTCAACTTTTC
TRBD1	NA	TRBV30	TRBJ1-3	15	CAWSNRGSSGNTIYF	TGTGCCTGGAGTAACAGGGGCAGCTCTGGAAACACCATATATTTT
TRBD2	NA	TRBV7-6	TRBJ2-5	16	CASSSSGGASLETQYF	TGTGCCAGCAGCTCTAGCGGGGGGGCCTCTTTGGAGACCCAGTACTTC
NA	once	TRBV7-2	TRBJ2-5	14	CASSSTNFQETQYF	TGTGCCAGCAGCTCGACAAATTTTCAAGAGACCCAGTACTTC
NA	NA	TRBV4-3	TRBJ2-5	15	CASSQRLVGVETQYF	TGCGCCAGCAGCCAAAGACTAGTTGGTGTAGAGACCCAGTACTTC
TRBD2	NA	TRBV11-2	TRBJ2-1	13	CASSLGLADEQFF	TGTGCCAGCAGCTTAGGACTAGCAGATGAGCAGTTCTTC
NA	NA	TRBV6-1	TRBJ2-5	15	CASSRSGQGGETQYF	TGTGCCAGCAGCCGAAGTGGGCAGGGTGGAGAGACCCAGTACTTC
NA	NA	TRBV9	TRBJ2-2	18	CASSVASGGGPLTGELFF	TGTGCCAGCAGCGTAGCATCTGGGGGCGGACCATTAACCGGGGAGCTGTTTTTT
TRBD2	NA	TRBV19	TRBJ2-5	16	CASSIAAGGPHETQYF	TGTGCCAGTAGTATAGCGGCGGGAGGGCCACATGAGACCCAGTACTTC
NA	NA	TRBV12-5	TRBJ1-6	14	CASGLQGWNSPLHF	TGTGCTAGTGGTTTGCAGGGGTGGAATTCACCCCTCCACTTT
TRBD2	NA	TRBV5-1	TRBJ2-1	14	CASSLAGLYNEQFF	TGCGCCAGCAGTTTAGCGGGGCTCTACAATGAGCAGTTCTTC
NA	many	TRBV4-2	TRBJ2-7	14	CASSQGAGSYEQYF	TGTGCCAGCAGCCAAGGGGCAGGGTCCTACGAGCAGTACTTC
NA	NA	TRBV27	TRBJ2-1	14	CASTPGSSYNEQFF	TGTGCCAGCACCCCGGGTAGCTCCTACAATGAGCAGTTCTTC